The clone carrying this T cell receptor (beta chain) was found many times. The sample originates from a study of CD8+CD57+ T cells in acquired aplastic anemia. TCR beta VDJ and CDR3 profiles were obtained from a genomic DNA template. TCRdb re-called the reads with MiXCR, one entry per CDR3 protein. The table shows about 200,000 distinct CDR3 sequences, with almost 35% occurring only once. CDR1 is DFQATT and CDR2 is SNEGSKA in the germline V gene (reference sequence). The CDR3 is 14 amino acids. The germline V and J ends were trimmed by 1 base and 0 bases, with 7 bases remaining between them. The source is a human donor in good health, serving as a control. The sequencing input was sorted CD4+, CD8+, or CD8+CD57+ T cells (not recorded which) from PBMCs. The V and J genes are TRBV20-1 and TRBJ1-5; D unresolved. The chain's CDR3 is CSARAGGSNQPQHF. As DNA, the CDR3 is TGCAGTGCTAGAGCGGGAGGTAGCAATCAGCCCCAGCATTTT.